This TCR beta chain was found in a study of spatial heterogeneity in lung cancer (dated by TCRdb to the late 2010s). Broadly, across the study: The donors were 65 to 90 patients from the lung TRACERx cohort who had early-stage, untreated non-small cell lung cancer. Follow-up PBMC samples were sequenced whenever available, with the median time to follow-up being two to three years after resection. Beta-chain transcripts were consistently detected in greater numbers than alpha-chain transcripts, which likely reflects a higher abundance of beta-chain transcripts. In the raw uncorrected reads, each unique combination of TCR and UMI appeared on average more than ten times. The study quantitatively compared TCR alpha and beta repertoires across multiple tumor regions, matched nontumor lung and blood in non-small cell lung cancer. TCR repertoire features were related to nonsynonymous mutation counts determined by whole-exome sequencing of tumor tissue. At surgery, around 200 tumor regions, around 67 matched nontumor lung samples and 56 PBMC samples were TCR-sequenced for both alpha and beta chains. What the research found in general, with its limitations: Only 14 to 15 patients were included in comparisons of baseline and follow-up blood repertoires. Ubiquitous expanded tumor TCRs were detected in blood more often at tumor resection than at routine follow-up. Additional single-cell paired TCR alpha and beta sequencing was considered necessary to confirm, at a functional level, the hypothesis that regional TCRs recognize regional mutations.

Preparation of the library involved 5' RACE. The sample was run on a NextSeq 500. To allow correction of PCR and sequencing errors, the TCR library protocol tagged every TCR cDNA molecule with a unique molecular identifier. Processing in the source paper ran as follows. TCR identification, UMI-based error correction and CDR3 extraction were all carried out with Decombinator tools. TCRs above a frequency of 2 per 1,000, corresponding to the top 1% of the tumor frequency distribution, were defined as expanded. Renyi diversity was computed with the R vegan package after each repertoire had been subsampled 100 times to 5,000 TCRs. CDR3 similarity networks were built from amino acid triplet string-kernel similarity, with CDR3s being connected when pairwise similarity was above 0.82. TCRdb handled the public reads itself, with Q25 trimming in fastp and clone calling in MiXCR, and kept productive beta chains. Under each unique CDR3 protein, matching rows form one entry showing the most common genes and DNA. None of the V and J calls come from the authors' own analysis; TCRdb made them. The sample table holds some 120,000 distinct CDR3 sequences, of which more than 9% were seen once. Of the sample, approximately 17% falls within the top ten clones.

The sample's time point, from its label and the paper: blood at routine non-recurrence follow-up after resection. TCR sequencing used whole RNA extracted from tumor and nontumor lung tissue, or from cryopreserved PBMC samples, without cell sorting. Only patients for whom sufficient RNA was available from at least two tumor regions were selected for TCR sequencing. The CDR3 spans 15 residues, from the cysteine through the phenylalanine. This entry keeps only the CDR3 DNA: 45 bases, framed from base 1. Per the germline V gene, SGHDN is the CDR1 and FVKESK is the CDR2. V loses 1 base of germline sequence and J loses 3 bases, and the interval between the two ends is 10 bases. This clonotype has just one count. The antigen it recognizes is unknown. Base qualities are missing; no much larger clone stands one base away. Resting on one read, the evidence is weak.

Recombination connected TRBV14 to TRBJ1-5; tentative D gene TRBD1, with 5 bases matching. Sequencing used PBMCs, obtained at follow-up. The receptor was derived from a male donor with early-stage non-small cell lung cancer. The CDR3: CASSQGGTYNQPQHF. The nucleotide sequence is TGTGCCAGCAGCCAAGGGGGGACCTACAATCAGCCCCAGCATTTT.